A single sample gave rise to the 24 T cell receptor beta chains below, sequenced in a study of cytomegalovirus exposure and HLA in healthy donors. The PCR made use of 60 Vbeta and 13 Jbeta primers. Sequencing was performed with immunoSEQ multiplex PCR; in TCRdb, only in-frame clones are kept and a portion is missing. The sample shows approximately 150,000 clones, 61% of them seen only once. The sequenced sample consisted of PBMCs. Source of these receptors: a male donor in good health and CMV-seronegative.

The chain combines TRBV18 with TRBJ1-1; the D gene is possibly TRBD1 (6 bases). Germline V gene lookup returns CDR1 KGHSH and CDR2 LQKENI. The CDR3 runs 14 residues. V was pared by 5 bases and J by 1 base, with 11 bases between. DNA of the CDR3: TGTGCCAGCTCAAGGGACACGAGGAACACTGAAGCTTTCTTT. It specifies CASSRDTRNTEAFF. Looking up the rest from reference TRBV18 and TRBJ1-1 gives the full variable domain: NAGVMQNPRHLVRRRGQEARLRCSPMKGHSHVYWYRQLPEEGLKFMVYLQKENIIDESGMPKERFSAEFPKEGPSILRIQQVVRGDSAAYFCASSRDTRNTEAFFGQGTRLTVV.

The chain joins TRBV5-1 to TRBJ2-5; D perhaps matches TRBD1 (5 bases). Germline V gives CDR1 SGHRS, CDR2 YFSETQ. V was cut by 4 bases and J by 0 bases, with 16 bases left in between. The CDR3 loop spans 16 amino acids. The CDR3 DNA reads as TGCGCCAGCAGCCGAGAAGGACACGACAACCAAGAGACCCAGTACTTC. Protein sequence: CASSREGHDNQETQYF.

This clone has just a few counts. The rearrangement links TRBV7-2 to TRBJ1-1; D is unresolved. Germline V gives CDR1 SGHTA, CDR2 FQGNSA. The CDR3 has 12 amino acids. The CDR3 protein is CVHEGLNTEAFF. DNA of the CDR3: TGTGTCCATGAGGGCTTGAACACTGAAGCTTTCTTT.

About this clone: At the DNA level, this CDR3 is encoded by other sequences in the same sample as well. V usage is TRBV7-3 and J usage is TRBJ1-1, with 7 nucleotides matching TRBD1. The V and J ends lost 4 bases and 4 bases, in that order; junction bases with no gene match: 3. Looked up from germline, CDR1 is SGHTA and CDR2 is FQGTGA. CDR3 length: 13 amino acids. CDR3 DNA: TGTGCCAGCAGCTCCCAGGGGGGCACTGAAGCTTTCTTT. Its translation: CASSSQGGTEAFF.

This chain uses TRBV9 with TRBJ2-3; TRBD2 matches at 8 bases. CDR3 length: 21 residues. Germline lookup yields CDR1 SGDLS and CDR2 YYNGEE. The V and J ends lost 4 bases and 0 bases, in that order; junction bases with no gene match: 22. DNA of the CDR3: TGTGCCAGCAGCCGTACGACCTCTGGCGGGGGGCGCTTATATAGCACAGATACGCAGTATTTT. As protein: CASSRTTSGGGRLYSTDTQYF.

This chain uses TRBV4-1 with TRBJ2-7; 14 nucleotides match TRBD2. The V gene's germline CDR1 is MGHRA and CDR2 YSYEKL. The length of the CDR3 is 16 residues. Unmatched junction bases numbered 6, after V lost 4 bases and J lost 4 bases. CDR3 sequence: CASSLRLAGGFYEQYF. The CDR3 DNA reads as TGCGCCAGCAGCCTTCGACTAGCGGGGGGGTTTTACGAGCAGTACTTC.

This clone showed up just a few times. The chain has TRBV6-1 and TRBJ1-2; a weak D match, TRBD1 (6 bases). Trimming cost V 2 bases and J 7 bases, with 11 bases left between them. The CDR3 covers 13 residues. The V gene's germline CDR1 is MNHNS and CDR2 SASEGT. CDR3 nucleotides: TGTGCCAGCAGTGAAACGGACAGATCTGGCTACACCTTC. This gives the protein CASSETDRSGYTF.

The CDR3 nucleotides are TGTGCCAGCAGAATGATCCGGGGGGCGAACTATGGCTACACCTTC. This translates into CASRMIRGANYGYTF. V gene TRBV27 combines with J gene TRBJ1-2, with D possibly matching TRBD1 (6 bases). Per the germline V gene, CDR1 is MNHEY and CDR2 is SMNVEV (reference sequence). The CDR3 covers 15 residues. V was trimmed by 6 bases and J by 2 bases, leaving 16 bases between them.

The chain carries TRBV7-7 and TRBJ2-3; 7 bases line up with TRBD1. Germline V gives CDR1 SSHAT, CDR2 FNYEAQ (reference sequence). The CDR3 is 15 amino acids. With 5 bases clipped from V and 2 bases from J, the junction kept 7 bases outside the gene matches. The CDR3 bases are TGTGCCAGCAGCCTCAGGGGGTGGGACACAGATACGCAGTATTTT. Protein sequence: CASSLRGWDTDTQYF.

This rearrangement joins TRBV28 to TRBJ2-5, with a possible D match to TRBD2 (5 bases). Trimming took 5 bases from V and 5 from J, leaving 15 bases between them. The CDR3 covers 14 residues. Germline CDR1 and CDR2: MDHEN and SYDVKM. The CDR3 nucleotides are TGTGCCAGCAGTGTGGGGAGTCTTGAGGAGACCCAGTACTTC. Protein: CASSVGSLEETQYF.

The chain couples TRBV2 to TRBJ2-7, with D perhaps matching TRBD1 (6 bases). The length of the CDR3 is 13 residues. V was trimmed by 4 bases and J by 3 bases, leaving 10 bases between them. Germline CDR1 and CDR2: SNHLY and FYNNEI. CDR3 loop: CASSGQVGYEQYF. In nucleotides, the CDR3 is TGTGCCAGCAGTGGACAGGTGGGCTACGAGCAGTACTTC.

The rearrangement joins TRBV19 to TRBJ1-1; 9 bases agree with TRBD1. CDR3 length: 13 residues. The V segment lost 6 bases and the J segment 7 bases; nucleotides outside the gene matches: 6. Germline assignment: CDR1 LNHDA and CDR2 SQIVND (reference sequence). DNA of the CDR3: TGTGCCAGTAGCAGGACAGGGGATGGTGAAGCTTTCTTT. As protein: CASSRTGDGEAFF.

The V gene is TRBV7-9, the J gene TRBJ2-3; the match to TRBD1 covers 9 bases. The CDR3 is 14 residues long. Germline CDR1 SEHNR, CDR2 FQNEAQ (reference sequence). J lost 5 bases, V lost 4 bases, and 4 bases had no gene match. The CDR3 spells CASSWGQGRDTQYF. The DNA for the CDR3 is TGTGCCAGCAGCTGGGGACAGGGCAGAGATACGCAGTATTTT.

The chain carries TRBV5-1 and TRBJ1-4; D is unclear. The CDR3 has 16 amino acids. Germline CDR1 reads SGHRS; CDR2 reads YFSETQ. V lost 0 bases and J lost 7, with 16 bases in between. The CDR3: CASSLVMPGEVEKLFF. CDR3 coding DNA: TGCGCCAGCAGCTTGGTCATGCCTGGGGAGGTTGAAAAACTGTTTTTT. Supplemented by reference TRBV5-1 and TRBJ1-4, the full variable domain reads KAGVTQTPRYLIKTRGQQVTLSCSPISGHRSVSWYQQTPGQGLQFLFEYFSETQRNKGNFPGRFSGRQFSNSRSEMNVSTLELGDSALYLCASSLVMPGEVEKLFFGSGTQLSVL.

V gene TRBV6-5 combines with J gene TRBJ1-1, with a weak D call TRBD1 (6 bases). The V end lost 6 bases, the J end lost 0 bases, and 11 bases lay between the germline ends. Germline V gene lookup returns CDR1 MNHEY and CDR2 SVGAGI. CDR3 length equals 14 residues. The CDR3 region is CASRGTSMNTEAFF. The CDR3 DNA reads TGTGCCAGCAGGGGGACAAGCATGAACACTGAAGCTTTCTTT.

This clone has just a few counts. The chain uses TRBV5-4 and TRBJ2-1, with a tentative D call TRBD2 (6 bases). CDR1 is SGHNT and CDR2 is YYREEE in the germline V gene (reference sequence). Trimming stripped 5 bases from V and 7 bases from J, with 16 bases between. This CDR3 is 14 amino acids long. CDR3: CASSYSNRGNEQFF. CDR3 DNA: TGTGCCAGCAGTTACAGTAATCGGGGGAATGAGCAGTTCTTC.

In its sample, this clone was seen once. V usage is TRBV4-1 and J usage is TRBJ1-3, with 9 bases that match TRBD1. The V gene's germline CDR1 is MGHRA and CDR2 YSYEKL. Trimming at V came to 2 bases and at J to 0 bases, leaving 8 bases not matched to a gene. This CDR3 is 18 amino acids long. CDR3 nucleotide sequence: TGCGCCAGCAGCCAACGGTGGGACAGGGCGAACTCTGGAAACACCATATATTTT. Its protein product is CASSQRWDRANSGNTIYF.

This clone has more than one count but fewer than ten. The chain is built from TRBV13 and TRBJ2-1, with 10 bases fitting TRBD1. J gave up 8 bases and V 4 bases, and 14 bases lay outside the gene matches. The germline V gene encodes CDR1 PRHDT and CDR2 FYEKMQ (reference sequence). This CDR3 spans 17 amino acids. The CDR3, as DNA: TGTGCCAGCAGCTACCTTACCGGGACAGGGGTTCCTCATGAGCAGTTCTTC. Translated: CASSYLTGTGVPHEQFF.

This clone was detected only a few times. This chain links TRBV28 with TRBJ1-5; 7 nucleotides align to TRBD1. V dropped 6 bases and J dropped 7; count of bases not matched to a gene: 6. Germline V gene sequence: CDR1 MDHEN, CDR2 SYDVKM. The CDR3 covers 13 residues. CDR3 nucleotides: TGTGCCAGCAGCCCCGCGACAGGGCAGCCCCAGCATTTT. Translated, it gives CASSPATGQPQHF.

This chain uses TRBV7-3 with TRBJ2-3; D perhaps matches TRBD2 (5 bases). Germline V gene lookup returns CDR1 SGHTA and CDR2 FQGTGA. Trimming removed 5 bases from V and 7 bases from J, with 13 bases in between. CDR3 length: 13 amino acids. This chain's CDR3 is CASSAYPGYTQYF. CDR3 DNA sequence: TGTGCCAGCAGCGCTTACCCGGGGTATACGCAGTATTTT.

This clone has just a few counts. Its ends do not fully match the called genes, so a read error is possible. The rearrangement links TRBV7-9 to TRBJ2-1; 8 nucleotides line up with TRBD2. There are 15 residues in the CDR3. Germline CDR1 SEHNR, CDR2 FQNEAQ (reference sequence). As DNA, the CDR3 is TGTTCCAGCAGCCCGGGACTAGGGGGGGTTCATGAGCAGTTCTTC. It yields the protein CSSSPGLGGVHEQFF.

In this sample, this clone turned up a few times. The CDR3 here is CASSPQSSGGSAYEQYF. The CDR3 DNA sequence: TGTGCCAGCTCACCACAGTCGTCAGGGGGCTCAGCCTACGAGCAGTACTTC. V is TRBV18 and J is TRBJ2-5; TRBD1 matches at 8 bases. The J call is uncertain, as TRBJ2-7 better fits the DNA end. In germline, CDR1 is KGHSH, CDR2 LQKENI. This CDR3 has 17 amino acids.

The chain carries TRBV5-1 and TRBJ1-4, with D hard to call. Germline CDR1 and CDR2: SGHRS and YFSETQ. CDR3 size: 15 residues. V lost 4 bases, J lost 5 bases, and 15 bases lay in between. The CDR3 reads CASSRGPFPNEKLFF. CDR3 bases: TGCGCCAGCAGCCGCGGCCCTTTTCCGAATGAAAAACTGTTTTTT.

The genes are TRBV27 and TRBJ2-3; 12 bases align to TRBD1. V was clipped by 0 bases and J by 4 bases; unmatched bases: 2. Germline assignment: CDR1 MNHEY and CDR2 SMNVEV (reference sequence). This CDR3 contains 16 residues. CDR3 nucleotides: TGTGCCAGCAGTTTATCGGGACAGGGGGCCCCAGATACGCAGTATTTT. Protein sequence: CASSLSGQGAPDTQYF.